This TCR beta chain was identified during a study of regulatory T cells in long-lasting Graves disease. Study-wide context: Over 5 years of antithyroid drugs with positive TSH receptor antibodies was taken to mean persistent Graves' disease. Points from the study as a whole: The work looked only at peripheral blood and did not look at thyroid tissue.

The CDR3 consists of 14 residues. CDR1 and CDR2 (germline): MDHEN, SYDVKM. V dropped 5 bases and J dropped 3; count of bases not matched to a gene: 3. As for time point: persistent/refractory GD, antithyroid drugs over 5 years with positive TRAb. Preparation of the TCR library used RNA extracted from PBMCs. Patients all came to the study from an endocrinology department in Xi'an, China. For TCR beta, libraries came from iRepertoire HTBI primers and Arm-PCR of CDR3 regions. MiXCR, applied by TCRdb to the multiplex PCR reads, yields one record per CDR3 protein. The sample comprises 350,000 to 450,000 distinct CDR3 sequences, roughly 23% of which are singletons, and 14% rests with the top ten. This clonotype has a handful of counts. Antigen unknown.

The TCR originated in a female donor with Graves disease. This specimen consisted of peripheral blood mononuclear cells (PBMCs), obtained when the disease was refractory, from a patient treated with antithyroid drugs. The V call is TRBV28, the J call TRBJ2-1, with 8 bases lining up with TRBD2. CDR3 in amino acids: CASSQAGDYNEQFF. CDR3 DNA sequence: TGTGCCAGCAGTCAAGCGGGAGACTACAATGAGCAGTTCTTC.